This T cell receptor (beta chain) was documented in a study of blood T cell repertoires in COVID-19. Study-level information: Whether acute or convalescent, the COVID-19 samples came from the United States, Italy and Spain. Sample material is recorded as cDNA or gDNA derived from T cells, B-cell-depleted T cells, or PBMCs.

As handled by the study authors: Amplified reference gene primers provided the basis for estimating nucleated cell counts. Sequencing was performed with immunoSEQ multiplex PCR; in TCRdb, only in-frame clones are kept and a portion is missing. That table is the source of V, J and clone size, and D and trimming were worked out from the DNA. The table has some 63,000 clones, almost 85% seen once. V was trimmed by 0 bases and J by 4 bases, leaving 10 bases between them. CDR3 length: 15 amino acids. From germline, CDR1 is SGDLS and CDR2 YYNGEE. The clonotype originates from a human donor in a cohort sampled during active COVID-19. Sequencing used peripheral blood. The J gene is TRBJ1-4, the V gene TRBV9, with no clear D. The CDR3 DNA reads TGTGCCAGCAGCGTAGCGGCAGGTCTTAATGAAAAACTGTTTTTT. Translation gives CASSVAAGLNEKLFF.